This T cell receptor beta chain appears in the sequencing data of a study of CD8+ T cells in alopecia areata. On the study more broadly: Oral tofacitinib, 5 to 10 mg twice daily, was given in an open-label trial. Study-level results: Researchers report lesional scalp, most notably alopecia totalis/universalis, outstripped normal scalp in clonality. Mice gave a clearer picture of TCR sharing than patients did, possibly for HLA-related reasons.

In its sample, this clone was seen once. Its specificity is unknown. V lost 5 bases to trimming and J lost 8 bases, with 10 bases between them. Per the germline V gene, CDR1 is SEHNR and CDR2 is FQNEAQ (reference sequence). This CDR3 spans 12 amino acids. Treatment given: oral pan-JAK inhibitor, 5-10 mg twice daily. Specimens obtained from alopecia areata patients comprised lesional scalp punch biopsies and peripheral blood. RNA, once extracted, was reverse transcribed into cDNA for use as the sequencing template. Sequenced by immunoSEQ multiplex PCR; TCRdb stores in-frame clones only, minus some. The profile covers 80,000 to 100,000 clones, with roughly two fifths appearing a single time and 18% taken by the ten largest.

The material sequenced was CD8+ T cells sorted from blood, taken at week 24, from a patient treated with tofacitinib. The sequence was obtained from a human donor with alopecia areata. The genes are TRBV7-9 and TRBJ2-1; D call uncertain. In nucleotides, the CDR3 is TGTGCCAGCAGCCTCCTTGGGGATGAGCAGTTCTTC. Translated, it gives CASSLLGDEQFF. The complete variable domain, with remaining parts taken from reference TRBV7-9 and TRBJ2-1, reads DTGVSQNPRHKITKRGQNVTFRCDPISEHNRLYWYRQTLGQGPEFLTYFQNEAQLEKSRLLSDRFSAERPKGSFSTLEIQRTEQGDSAMYLCASSLLGDEQFFGPGTRLTVL.